A single sample gave rise to the 28 T cell receptor beta chains below, sequenced in a study of blood T cell repertoires in COVID-19. Repertoires were generated with immunoSEQ multiplex PCR, while TCRdb's copy carries only in-frame clones and drops some. The sample has approximately 250,000 clones; 70% to 90% are singletons. The sample consisted of peripheral blood. The source of these receptors is a woman in her 70s with COVID-19, enrolled during active disease.

The gene calls are TRBV12-5 and TRBJ2-2; D ambiguous. The CDR3 has 17 residues. CDR1 LGHNT and CDR2 FRNRAP come from the germline V gene. Deletions cut 0 bases from V and 4 bases from J, with 15 bases between. The CDR3 DNA sequence: TGTGCTAGTGGTTTGGTCCCCGGTGGTCAAGCCACCGGGGAGCTGTTTTTT. As protein: CASGLVPGGQATGELFF.

The rearrangement links TRBV10-3 to TRBJ1-1, with TRBD1 as a possible D gene (6 bases). Trimming shortened V by 11 bases and J by 1 base, and 14 bases separated the two germline ends. CDR1 and CDR2 from the germline V gene are ENHRY and SYGVKD. The CDR3 loop spans 13 amino acids. In DNA, the CDR3 is TGTGCCGTTCTCGGACAGCAGAACACTGAAGCTTTCTTT. The encoded protein is CAVLGQQNTEAFF.

The chain combines TRBV9 with TRBJ1-2; D is ambiguous. V lost 4 bases and J lost 5, with 12 bases in between. This CDR3 spans 13 amino acids. The germline CDR1 and CDR2 sequences are SGDLS and YYNGEE. The CDR3 DNA sequence: TGTGCCAGCAGCCAAGAGGCGGGTTATGGCTACACCTTC. It encodes CASSQEAGYGYTF. Complete variable domain (other parts from reference TRBV9 and TRBJ1-2): DSGVTQTPKHLITATGQRVTLRCSPRSGDLSVYWYQQSLDQGLQFLIQYYNGEERAKGNILERFSAQQFPDLHSELNLSSLELGDSALYFCASSQEAGYGYTFGSGTRLTVV.

The rearrangement joins TRBV18 to TRBJ1-2; the match to TRBD1 covers 7 bases. From germline, CDR1 is KGHSH and CDR2 LQKENI. With 3 bases clipped from V and 6 bases from J, the junction kept 4 bases outside the gene matches. CDR3 length: 13 residues. Here the CDR3 reads CASSPTTGDGYTF. For the CDR3, the DNA is TGTGCCAGCTCACCCACTACAGGGGATGGCTACACCTTC. The full variable domain, in which reference TRBV18 and TRBJ1-2 provide the parts outside the CDR3, is NAGVMQNPRHLVRRRGQEARLRCSPMKGHSHVYWYRQLPEEGLKFMVYLQKENIIDESGMPKERFSAEFPKEGPSILRIQQVVRGDSAAYFCASSPTTGDGYTFGSGTRLTVV.

The V and J genes are TRBV10-2 and TRBJ1-5; 8 bases fit TRBD1. There are 15 residues in the CDR3. V shed 4 bases and J 4 bases; nucleotides not matched to a gene: 6. The germline CDR1 and CDR2 sequences are WSHSY and SAAADI. Written as DNA, the CDR3 is TGCGCCAGCAGTGGGGGACAGGCGGGTAATCAGCCCCAGCATTTT. As protein: CASSGGQAGNQPQHF.

This rearrangement joins TRBV7-6 to TRBJ2-5; 8 nucleotides agree with TRBD1. V shed 5 bases, J shed 1 base, and the junction held 6 bases outside the gene matches. CDR1 is SGHVS and CDR2 is FNYEAQ in the germline V gene. This CDR3 region has 15 residues. The CDR3 reads CASSQNQGAQETQYF. CDR3 nucleotide sequence: TGTGCCAGCAGCCAGAACCAGGGGGCCCAAGAGACCCAGTACTTC.

The rearrangement uses TRBV3-1 (or the pseudogene TRBV3-2) and TRBJ1-2; no firm D call. This CDR3 spans 16 amino acids. Trimming took 4 bases from V and 1 from J, leaving 16 bases between them. The germline CDR1 and CDR2 sequences are LGHDT and YNNKEL (reference sequence). The CDR3 sequence: CASSRTSRGLNYGYTF. CDR3 sequence (DNA): TGTGCCAGCAGCCGGACCTCACGAGGGCTTAACTATGGCTACACCTTC.

This clone was observed a single time. The chain joins TRBV5-1 to TRBJ1-3, with D unresolved. Germline V lookup: CDR1 SGHRS, CDR2 YFSETQ. This CDR3 has 17 residues. V was shortened by 0 bases and J by 0 bases, with 13 bases between the two germline ends. CDR3: CASSLVGSAVSGNTIYF. The CDR3 coding sequence is TGCGCCAGCAGCTTGGTTGGCAGCGCCGTCTCTGGAAACACCATATATTTT.

This chain links TRBV5-5 with TRBJ1-5; 9 nucleotides line up with TRBD1. The CDR3 is 18 amino acids. In germline, CDR1 is SGHKS, CDR2 YYEKEE (reference sequence). J gave up 4 bases and V 0 bases, and 11 bases lay outside the gene matches. CDR3 amino acids: CASSLGRGPGQGNQPQHF. The CDR3 DNA follows: TGTGCCAGCAGCTTGGGTCGGGGGCCGGGACAGGGAAATCAGCCCCAGCATTTT.

This chain uses TRBV11-1 with TRBJ1-2; perhaps TRBD1 as D (5 bases). The germline CDR1 and CDR2 sequences are SGHAT and FQDESV (reference sequence). This CDR3 comprises 16 residues. Deletions cut 1 base from V and 3 bases from J, with 15 bases between. CDR3 bases: TGTGCCAGCAGCTTAGAATACGGGGGTTCGGACTATGGCTACACCTTC. Amino acids: CASSLEYGGSDYGYTF.

This clone showed up just a few times. This CDR3 is also generated by other DNA sequences in the sample. J is TRBJ1-1 and V is TRBV28; possibly TRBD1 for D (5 bases). V lost 2 bases to trimming and J lost 4 bases, with 8 bases between them. Per the germline V gene, CDR1 is MDHEN and CDR2 is SYDVKM. The CDR3 spans 13 residues. CDR3 DNA: TGTGCCAGCAGTTTAAGGGGTCCCACTGAAGCTTTCTTT. It yields the protein CASSLRGPTEAFF.

The genes are TRBV7-2 and TRBJ2-7; 7 bases agree with TRBD2. V shed 6 bases and J 6 bases; nucleotides not matched to a gene: 11. Germline CDR1 is SGHTA and CDR2 is FQGNSA. There are 14 residues in the CDR3. The CDR3 DNA sequence: TGTGCCAGCAGTACCGGGGGGACTCTCGTCGAGCAGTACTTC. As protein: CASSTGGTLVEQYF.

V is TRBV19 and J is TRBJ1-1; 10 bases agree with TRBD1. The CDR3 totals 14 residues. CDR1 LNHDA and CDR2 SQIVND come from the germline V gene (reference sequence). J gave up 3 bases and V 7 bases, and 5 bases lay outside the gene matches. The CDR3 DNA reads as TGTGCCAGTAAGCGGGGACAGGGGTACACTGAAGCTTTCTTT. It codes for CASKRGQGYTEAFF.

This chain's CDR3 is CASSPGQYGYTF. In DNA, the CDR3 is TGTGCCAGCAGCCCAGGGCAGTATGGCTACACCTTC. The chain recombines TRBV7-9 with TRBJ1-2; D is perhaps TRBD1 (5 bases). From germline, CDR1 is SEHNR and CDR2 FQNEAQ (reference sequence). Between the trimmed V and J ends, which lost 5 bases and 5 bases, there was a span of 9 bases. This CDR3 contains 12 residues.

This sequence joins TRBV21-1 and TRBJ2-7; TRBD2, the D gene given by the table, was not confirmed from the DNA. TRBV21-1 has pseudogene status. The CDR3 is made up of 16 amino acids. CDR3 DNA sequence: TGTGCCAGCATCTACGGGAAGGGTCACGCGTCCTACGAGCAGTACTTC. It specifies CASIYGKGHASYEQYF.

The chain joins TRBV5-1 to TRBJ2-2; D is perhaps TRBD1 (6 bases). The germline gives CDR1 SGHRS, CDR2 YFSETQ. The V end lost 1 base, the J end lost 1 base, and 8 bases lay between the germline ends. The CDR3 is made up of 15 amino acids. The CDR3 DNA follows: TGCGCCAGCAGCTTGTCACAGGGGAACACCGGGGAGCTGTTTTTT. Protein: CASSLSQGNTGELFF.

The CDR3 DNA reads TGTGCCAGTAGTACCGGATTATGGGGGGAAAATGAGCAGTTCTTC. It translates to CASSTGLWGENEQFF. This chain links TRBV19 with TRBJ2-1, with D perhaps matching TRBD2 (6 bases). Trimming left V 4 bases short and J 7 bases short, with 17 bases between. The CDR3 spans 15 residues. Germline values: CDR1 LNHDA, CDR2 SQIVND (reference sequence).

The chain uses TRBV7-2 and TRBJ2-7; TRBD2 matches 13 bases. V shed 3 bases, J shed 4 bases, and the junction held 12 bases outside the gene matches. CDR1 SGHTA and CDR2 FQGNSA come from the germline V gene. CDR3 size: 18 residues. The DNA for the CDR3 is TGTGCCAGCAGCTTCGGACTAGCGGGGGTCTCCCGGGGTTACGAGCAGTACTTC. Protein product: CASSFGLAGVSRGYEQYF.

J is TRBJ1-6 and V is TRBV6-5, with TRBD1 matching over 7 bases. V was clipped by 6 bases and J by 6 bases; unmatched bases: 5. This CDR3 comprises 14 residues. The germline gives CDR1 MNHEY, CDR2 SVGAGI. The CDR3 DNA follows: TGTGCCAGCAGAAAACAGGGGATTAATTCACCCCTCCACTTT. Amino acids: CASRKQGINSPLHF.

The chain links TRBV19 to TRBJ1-3, with D tentatively TRBD1 (6 bases). Per germline, CDR1 LNHDA and CDR2 SQIVND (reference sequence). CDR3 length equals 14 residues. Between the trimmed V and J ends, which lost 3 bases and 0 bases, there was a span of 6 bases. CDR3 amino acids: CASSMDSSGNTIYF. CDR3 nucleotides: TGTGCCAGTAGTATGGACAGCTCTGGAAACACCATATATTTT. Full variable domain (outside the CDR3, taken from reference TRBV19 and TRBJ1-3): DGGITQSPKYLFRKEGQNVTLSCEQNLNHDAMYWYRQDPGQGLRLIYYSQIVNDFQKGDIAEGYSVSREKKESFPLTVTSAQKNPTAFYLCASSMDSSGNTIYFGEGSWLTVV.

The rearrangement uses TRBV19 and TRBJ2-7; TRBD1 agrees at 8 bases. Germline loops: CDR1 LNHDA, CDR2 SQIVND (reference sequence). The CDR3 covers 14 residues. The V and J ends lost 6 bases and 3 bases, in that order; junction bases with no gene match: 7. The CDR3 loop is CASRQGQGLYEQYF. The DNA for the CDR3 is TGTGCCAGTAGACAAGGACAGGGACTCTACGAGCAGTACTTC.

This CDR3 reads CSATGDGYTF. CDR3 nucleotide sequence: TGCAGCGCGACAGGAGATGGCTACACCTTC. V gene TRBV29-1 combines with J gene TRBJ1-2, with D possibly TRBD1 on 6 matching bases. CDR3 length: 10 residues. The V gene's germline CDR1 is SQVTM and CDR2 ANQGSEA. V shed 7 bases and J shed 6 bases, with 9 bases lying between them.

This chain connects TRBV29-1 to TRBJ1-6, with D unclear. V lost 3 bases, J lost 5 bases, and 8 bases lay in between. The germline gives CDR1 SQVTM, CDR2 ANQGSEA. CDR3 length: 13 residues. The CDR3: CSVDFKNNSPLHF. The CDR3 DNA follows: TGCAGCGTTGATTTCAAAAATAATTCACCCCTCCACTTT.

The chain recombines TRBV12-3 or TRBV12-4 with TRBJ2-2; no clear D gene. The CDR3 has 13 residues. V was shortened by 4 bases and J by 7 bases, with 10 bases between the two germline ends. CDR3 amino acids: CASSSRLYGELFF. The CDR3 coding sequence is TGTGCCAGCAGTTCCCGACTCTACGGGGAGCTGTTTTTT.

This chain joins TRBV19 and TRBJ1-1; possible D gene TRBD1, 6 bases. The ends were cut back, 4 bases at V and 8 bases at J, with 14 bases in the middle. The length of the CDR3 is 13 residues. The germline CDR1 and CDR2 sequences are LNHDA and SQIVND (reference sequence). CDR3 sequence (DNA): TGTGCCAGTAGTACCGACAGGCCCAAAGAAGCTTTCTTT. Protein sequence: CASSTDRPKEAFF.

The genes are TRBV28 and TRBJ2-2, with D unclear. The length of the CDR3 is 14 residues. Per germline, CDR1 MDHEN and CDR2 SYDVKM. With 3 bases removed from V and 2 bases from J, the gap between germline ends came to 7 bases. CDR3: CASSFRHNTGELFF. CDR3 nucleotides: TGTGCCAGCAGTTTTAGACATAACACCGGGGAGCTGTTTTTT.

The chain links TRBV5-1 to TRBJ2-5, with TRBD2 matching over 9 bases. Germline V gene data show CDR1 as SGHRS and CDR2 as YFSETQ. The CDR3 length is 19 residues. V was clipped by 6 bases and J by 2 bases; unmatched bases: 20. The CDR3 here is CASTVRFAGVAGAQETQYF. In DNA, the CDR3 is TGCGCCAGCACCGTCCGGTTCGCCGGTGTAGCGGGGGCACAAGAGACCCAGTACTTC. Drawing the rest from reference TRBV5-1 and TRBJ2-5, the complete variable domain is KAGVTQTPRYLIKTRGQQVTLSCSPISGHRSVSWYQQTPGQGLQFLFEYFSETQRNKGNFPGRFSGRQFSNSRSEMNVSTLELGDSALYLCASTVRFAGVAGAQETQYFGPGTRLLVL.

The chain combines TRBV5-1 with TRBJ1-1; D gene ambiguous. The CDR3 runs 13 residues. Trimming removed 2 bases at V and 4 bases at J, with 9 bases between. Germline V gene data show CDR1 as SGHRS and CDR2 as YFSETQ. The CDR3 bases are TGCGCCAGCAGCTTTAGTGAGGTCACTGAAGCTTTCTTT. It encodes CASSFSEVTEAFF.